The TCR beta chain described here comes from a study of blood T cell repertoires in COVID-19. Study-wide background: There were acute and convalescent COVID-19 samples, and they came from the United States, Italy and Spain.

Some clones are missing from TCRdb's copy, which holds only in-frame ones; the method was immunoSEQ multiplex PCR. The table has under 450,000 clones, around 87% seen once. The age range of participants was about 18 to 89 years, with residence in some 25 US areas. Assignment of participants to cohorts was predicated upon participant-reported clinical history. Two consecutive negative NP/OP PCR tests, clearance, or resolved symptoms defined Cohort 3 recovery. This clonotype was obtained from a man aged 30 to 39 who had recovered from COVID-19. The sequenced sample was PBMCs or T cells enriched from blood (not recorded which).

The CDR3, as DNA: TGCGCCAGCAGCCAAGATCCCAGACAAGGCCTCTCTGGAAACACCATATATTTT. This encodes CASSQDPRQGLSGNTIYF. The V call is TRBV4-1, the J call TRBJ1-3; no clear D gene. Germline CDR1 reads MGHRA; CDR2 reads YSYEKL. The CDR3 runs 18 residues. The V end was cut by 0 bases, the J end by 0 bases, with 15 bases between.